This T cell receptor (beta chain) emerged from a study of CD8+ T cells in alopecia areata. Study in general: In an open-label trial, patients got 5 to 10 mg tofacitinib twice daily. Tofacitinib exposure lasted 6 to 18 months, followed by 6 months off drug.

In each case, RNA was isolated and then reverse transcribed into cDNA as the sequencing template. Profiled with immunoSEQ multiplex PCR; TCRdb holds only in-frame clones, not every one. The table lists 150,000 or so clones, around 47% of them singletons. This CDR3 has 16 amino acids. The germline V gene encodes CDR1 MNHNY and CDR2 SVGAGI (reference sequence). V gave up 6 bases and J gave up 1 base; unmatched junction bases: 10. The chain links TRBV6-6 to TRBJ2-5, with 8 bases identical to TRBD2. The sample comprised CD4+ T cells sorted from blood. This clonotype was obtained from a human donor with alopecia areata. CDR3 DNA: TGTGCCAGCAGAAGCCCGGGACTAGGGCTCCAAGAGACCCAGTACTTC. As protein: CASRSPGLGLQETQYF.